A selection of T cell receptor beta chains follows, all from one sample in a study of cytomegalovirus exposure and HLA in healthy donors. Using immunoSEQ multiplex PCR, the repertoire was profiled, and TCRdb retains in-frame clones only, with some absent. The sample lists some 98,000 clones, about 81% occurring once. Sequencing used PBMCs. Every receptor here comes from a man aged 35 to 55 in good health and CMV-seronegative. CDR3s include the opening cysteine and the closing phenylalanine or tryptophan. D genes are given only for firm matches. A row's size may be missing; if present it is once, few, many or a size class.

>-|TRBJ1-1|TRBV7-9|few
TGTGCCAGCAGCTTACAGGGGTCTGAAGCTTTCTTT
CASSLQGSEAFF
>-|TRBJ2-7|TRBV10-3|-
TGTGCCATCAGGGGGGGGTATCAGGGGCCCTCCTACGAGCAGTACTTC
CAIRGGYQGPSYEQYF
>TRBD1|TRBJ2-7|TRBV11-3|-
TGTGCCAGCAGCCCCCAGGGACAGGGCACCGAGCAGTACTTC
CASSPQGQGTEQYF
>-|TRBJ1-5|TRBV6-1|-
TGTGCCAGCAGTGAAGTGCTCAGGGTGGGTTATAGCAATCAGCCCCAGCATTTT
CASSEVLRVGYSNQPQHF
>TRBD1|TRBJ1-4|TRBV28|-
TGTGCCAGCAGTACCCAGGGGGTGGGGGGTGATGAAAAACTGTTTTTT
CASSTQGVGGDEKLFF
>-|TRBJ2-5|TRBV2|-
TGTGCCAGCAACTCCGAGACCCAGTACTTC
CASNSETQYF
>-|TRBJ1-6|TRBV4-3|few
TGCGCCAGCAGCCAAGTGCAGGCGAGAAATTCACCCCTCCACTTT
CASSQVQARNSPLHF
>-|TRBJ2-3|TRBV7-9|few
TGTGCCAGCAGCTTGGAAAAACACGGAGTTTGGGATACGCAGTATTTT
CASSLEKHGVWDTQYF
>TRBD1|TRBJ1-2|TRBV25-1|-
TGTGCCAGCAGTGGAACTGGACAGGGAGTACGGTATGGCTACACCTTC
CASSGTGQGVRYGYTF
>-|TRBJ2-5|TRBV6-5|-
TGTGCCAGCAGTTACGGGGGGGCCCCAGAGACCCAGTACTTC
CASSYGGAPETQYF
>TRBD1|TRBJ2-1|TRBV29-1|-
TGCAGCGTTGAGCGGACAGGGGCGATTGGTGAGCAGTTCTTC
CSVERTGAIGEQFF
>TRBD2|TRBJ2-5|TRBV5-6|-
TGTGCCAGCAGCTTGGCCGCGGGGGGACGGTACTTC
CASSLAAGGRYF
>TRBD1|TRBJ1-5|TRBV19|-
TGTGCCAGTAGTATGGCGGGACAGGGGGCTGGTTATAGCAATCAGCCCCAGCATTTT
CASSMAGQGAGYSNQPQHF
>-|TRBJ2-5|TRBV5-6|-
TGTGCCAGCAACCTATGGTCGATGTGGGGCCAGCCCCAAGAGACCCAGTACTTC
CASNLWSMWGQPQETQYF
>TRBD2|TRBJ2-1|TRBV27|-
TGTGCCAGCAGTTCCGGGGGGGGGTTTTACAATGAGCAGTTCTTC
CASSSGGGFYNEQFF
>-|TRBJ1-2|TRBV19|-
TGTGCCAGTAGTTCATCAGGGTCCCAGGGCTACACCTTC
CASSSSGSQGYTF
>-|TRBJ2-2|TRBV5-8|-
TGTGCCAGCAAGCTTTGGGGGGAGCTGTTTTTT
CASKLWGELFF
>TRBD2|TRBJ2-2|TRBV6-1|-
TGTGCCAGCAGTGAACTGAGCGGGGGTGGGGCCGGGGAGCTGTTTTTT
CASSELSGGGAGELFF
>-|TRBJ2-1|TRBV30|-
TGTGCCTGGAGTGGACAAGGGGGAGACTCCTACAATGAGCAGTTCTTC
CAWSGQGGDSYNEQFF
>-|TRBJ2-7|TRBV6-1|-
TGTGCCAGCAGTGAACACCCCGGGGACACCTACGAGCAGTACTTC
CASSEHPGDTYEQYF